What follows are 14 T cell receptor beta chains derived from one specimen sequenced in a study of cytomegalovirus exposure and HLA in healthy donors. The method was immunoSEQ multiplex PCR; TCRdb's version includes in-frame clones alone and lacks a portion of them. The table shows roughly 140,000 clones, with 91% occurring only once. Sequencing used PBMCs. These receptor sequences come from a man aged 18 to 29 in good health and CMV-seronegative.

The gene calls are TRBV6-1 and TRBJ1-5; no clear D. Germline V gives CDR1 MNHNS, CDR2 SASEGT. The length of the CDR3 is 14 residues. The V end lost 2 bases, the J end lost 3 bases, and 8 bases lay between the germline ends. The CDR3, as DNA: TGTGCCAGCAGTGAACAGGTTCACAATCAGCCCCAGCATTTT. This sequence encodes CASSEQVHNQPQHF.

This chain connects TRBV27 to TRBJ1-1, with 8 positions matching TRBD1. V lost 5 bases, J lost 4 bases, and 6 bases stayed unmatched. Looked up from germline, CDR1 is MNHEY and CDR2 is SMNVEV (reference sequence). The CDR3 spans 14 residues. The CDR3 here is CASSLRTGPTEAFF. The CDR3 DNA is TGTGCCAGCAGTCTCCGGACAGGGCCCACTGAAGCTTTCTTT.

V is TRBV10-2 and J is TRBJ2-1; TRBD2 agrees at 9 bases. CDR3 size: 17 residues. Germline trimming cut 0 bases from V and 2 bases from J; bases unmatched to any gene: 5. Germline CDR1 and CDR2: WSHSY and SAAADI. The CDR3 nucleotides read TGCGCCAGCAGTGAGTCGATGGGCGGGGGGGCCTACAATGAGCAGTTCTTC. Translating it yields CASSESMGGGAYNEQFF.

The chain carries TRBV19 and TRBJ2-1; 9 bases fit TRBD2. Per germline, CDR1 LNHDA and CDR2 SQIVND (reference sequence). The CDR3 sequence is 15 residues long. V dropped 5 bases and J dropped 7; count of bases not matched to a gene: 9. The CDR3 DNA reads TGTGCCAGTAGTCCCATAGCGGGAGCGGAGAATGAGCAGTTCTTC. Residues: CASSPIAGAENEQFF.

The CDR3 reads CASSLAVSDTQYF. CDR3 DNA sequence: TGTGCCAGCAGCTTAGCAGTTTCGGATACGCAGTATTTT. The J gene is TRBJ2-3, the V gene TRBV11-3; D remains unclear. Deletions cut 1 base from V and 6 bases from J, with 8 bases between. CDR3 length equals 13 residues. CDR1 SGHNT and CDR2 YENEEA come from the germline V gene. The full variable domain, completed using reference TRBV11-3 and TRBJ2-3, is EAGVVQSPRYKIIEKKQPVAFWCNPISGHNTLYWYLQNLGQGPELLIRYENEEAVDDSQLPKDRFSAERLKGVDSTLKIQPAELGDSAVYLCASSLAVSDTQYFGPGTRLTVL.

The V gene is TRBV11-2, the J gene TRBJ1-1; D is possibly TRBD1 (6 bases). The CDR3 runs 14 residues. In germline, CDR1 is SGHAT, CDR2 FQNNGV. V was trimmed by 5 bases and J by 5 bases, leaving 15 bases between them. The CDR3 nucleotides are TGTGCCAGCAGCCTGGGGGGGGCCTCAACTGAAGCTTTCTTT. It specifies CASSLGGASTEAFF. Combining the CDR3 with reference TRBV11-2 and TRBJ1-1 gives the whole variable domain EAGVAQSPRYKIIEKRQSVAFWCNPISGHATLYWYQQILGQGPKLLIQFQNNGVVDDSQLPKDRFSAERLKGVDSTLKIQPAKLEDSAVYLCASSLGGASTEAFFGQGTRLTVV.

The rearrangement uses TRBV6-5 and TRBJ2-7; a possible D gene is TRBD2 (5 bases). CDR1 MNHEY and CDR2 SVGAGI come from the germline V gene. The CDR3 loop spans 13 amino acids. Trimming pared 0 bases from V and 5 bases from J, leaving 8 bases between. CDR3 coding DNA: TGTGCCAGCAGTTACTCAGGGAGAGACGAGCAGTACTTC. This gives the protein CASSYSGRDEQYF.

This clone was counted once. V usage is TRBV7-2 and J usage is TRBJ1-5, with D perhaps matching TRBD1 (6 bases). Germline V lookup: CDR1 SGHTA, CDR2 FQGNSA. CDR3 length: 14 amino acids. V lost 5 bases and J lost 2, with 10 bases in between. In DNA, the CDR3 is TGTGCCAGCAGCCCACGACAGGGCAATCAGCCCCAGCATTTT. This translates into CASSPRQGNQPQHF.

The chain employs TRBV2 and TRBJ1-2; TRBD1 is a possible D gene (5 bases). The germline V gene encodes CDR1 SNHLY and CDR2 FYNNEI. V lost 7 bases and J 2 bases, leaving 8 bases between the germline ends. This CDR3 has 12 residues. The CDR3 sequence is CASNRQNYGYTF. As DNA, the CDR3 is TGTGCCAGCAACAGACAGAACTATGGCTACACCTTC.

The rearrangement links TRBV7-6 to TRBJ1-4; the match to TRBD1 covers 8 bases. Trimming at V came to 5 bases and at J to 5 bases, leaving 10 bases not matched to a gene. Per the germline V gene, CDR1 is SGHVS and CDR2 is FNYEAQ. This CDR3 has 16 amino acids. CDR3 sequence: CASSPGNRGSNEKLFF. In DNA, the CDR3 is TGTGCCAGCAGCCCGGGCAACAGGGGGTCAAATGAAAAACTGTTTTTT.

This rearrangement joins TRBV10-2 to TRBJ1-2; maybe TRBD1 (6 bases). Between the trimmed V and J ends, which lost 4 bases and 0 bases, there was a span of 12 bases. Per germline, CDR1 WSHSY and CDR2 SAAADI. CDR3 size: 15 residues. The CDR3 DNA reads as TGCGCCAGCAGTGGAACAGGGTTTGCTAACTATGGCTACACCTTC. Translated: CASSGTGFANYGYTF.

CDR3 in DNA: TGTGCCAGCAGCTTGGGACAGGGAAATGGGCCCCTCCACTTT. Its protein is CASSLGQGNGPLHF. This chain joins TRBV7-9 and TRBJ1-6, with TRBD1 matching 9 bases. The germline V gene encodes CDR1 SEHNR and CDR2 FQNEAQ (reference sequence). The junction had 7 bases not matched to a gene; V was cut back by 3 bases and J by 13 bases. This CDR3 is 14 amino acids long.

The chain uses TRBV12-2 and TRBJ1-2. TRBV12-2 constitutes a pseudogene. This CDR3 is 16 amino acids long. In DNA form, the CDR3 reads TGTGCAAGTCGCCCCCGTGTAGAGTACTACAACTATGGCTACACCTTC. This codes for CASRPRVEYYNYGYTF.

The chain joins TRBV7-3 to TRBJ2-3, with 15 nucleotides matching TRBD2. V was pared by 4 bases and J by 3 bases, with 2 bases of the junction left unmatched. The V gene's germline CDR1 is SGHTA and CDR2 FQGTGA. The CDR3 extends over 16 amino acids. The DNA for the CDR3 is TGTGCCAGCAGCTGGGGGACTAGCGGGGGGACAGATACGCAGTATTTT. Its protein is CASSWGTSGGTDTQYF.